Below, one TCR beta chain is given with its context. What it recognizes is unknown. Germline V CDR1 and CDR2: SGHRS, YFSETQ. There are 17 residues in the CDR3. V dropped 3 bases and J dropped 5; count of bases not matched to a gene: 13. This sample was taken from a study of T cell responses to AZD1222 COVID-19 vaccine. Points from the study as a whole: Clonal diversity was possibly underestimated; the donors were predominantly white British and more often female. Repertoires were obtained only post-peak T cell response. Only five or six AZD1222 recipients were seropositive at baseline.

TCRdb's copy holds only in-frame clones and misses some; the assay was immunoSEQ multiplex PCR. The sample has roughly 130,000 clones; roughly 85% are singletons. This rearrangement joins TRBV5-1 to TRBJ1-2, with TRBD1 matching 10 bases. This specimen was peripheral blood, taken on day 0 of AZD1222 vaccination. The TCR was taken from an adult in good health. CDR3: CASSSGQGTWETYGYTF. The CDR3 nucleotides read TGCGCCAGCAGCTCGGGACAGGGGACCTGGGAGACGTATGGCTACACCTTC.